Sequencing of this T cell receptor (beta chain) was carried out in a study of CD8+CD57+ T cells in acquired aplastic anemia. Study-level results: A set of approximately 30 CD8+ CDR3 sequences was shared between patients and controls, and these sequences appeared highly expressed in patients. Between the patient and control groups, CD8+ Simpson's diversity did not differ significantly.

The germline V gene encodes CDR1 DFQATT and CDR2 SNEGSKA (reference sequence). V dropped 1 base and J dropped 3; count of bases not matched to a gene: 3. This CDR3 spans 13 amino acids. Genomic DNA constituted the template upon which TCR beta VDJ and CDR3 profiling was performed. Via MiXCR, TCRdb re-called the reads, giving one row per CDR3 protein. The sample includes about 120,000 distinct CDR3 sequences, 50% to 60% of them seen just once. Of note for this clonotype: The antigen remains unidentified.

CD8+CD57+ cell expansion had been shown by flow cytometry in patients chosen for sequencing. Source material: sorted CD4+, CD8+, or CD8+CD57+ T cells (not recorded which) from PBMCs. This TCR was sampled from a human donor with aplastic anemia. This chain connects TRBV20-1 to TRBJ2-7; 7 bases align to TRBD2. CDR3 protein: CSARGEGRYEQYF. CDR3 DNA: TGCAGTGCTAGAGGGGAGGGACGCTACGAGCAGTACTTC.